The following is a T cell receptor beta chain sequence with its context. Its antigen is as yet unknown. TCRdb reprocessed the 5' RACE reads with MiXCR, giving one entry per CDR3 protein. Here the sample spans hundreds of thousands of distinct CDR3 sequences, 8.6% being singletons. The data originate from a study of identical twins. Overall study results and limits: Out-of-frame alpha sequences shared by twins showed excess low generation probability. Recombination models fit unrelated individuals' TCR alpha sharing but underestimated twins'.

Germline V gene lookup returns CDR1 LGHNA and CDR2 YSLEER. The V end was cut by 0 bases, the J end by 1 base, with 7 bases between. CDR3 length: 14 residues. These data were also filed under a second study, of yellow fever vaccine responses in identical twins. This second report adds: Reported findings indicate that twins' vaccine T cell responses seemed partially convergent, partially personalized.

The chain carries TRBV4-3 and TRBJ2-7; unclear D gene. Sequenced sample: PBMCs. This clonotype originated in a woman younger than 30 in good health. CDR3 region: CASSQDRFSYEQYF. CDR3 DNA sequence: TGCGCCAGCAGCCAAGACCGCTTTTCCTACGAGCAGTACTTC.